These 21 T cell receptor beta chains originate from one sample sequenced in a study of blood T cell repertoires in COVID-19. Libraries were prepared by immunoSEQ multiplex PCR; TCRdb keeps only in-frame clonotypes and omits some of them. This sample carries under 500,000 clones, roughly nine tenths of them seen once, and the ten largest clones take about 2.1%. Source material: PBMCs or T cells enriched from blood (not recorded which). These receptors all stem from a woman in her late teens or twenties with acute COVID-19.

The chain has TRBV3-1 (or the pseudogene TRBV3-2) and TRBJ2-1; no clear D gene. The V gene lost 2 bases and the J gene lost 6 bases, with 8 bases spanning the gap. CDR1 is LGHDT and CDR2 is YNNKEL in the germline V gene (reference sequence). The CDR3 extends over 13 amino acids. The CDR3 DNA is TGTGCCAGCAGCCAACAGACATTCAATGAGCAGTTCTTC. It is translated as CASSQQTFNEQFF.

This clone was recorded once. Other DNA sequences in the sample encode the same CDR3. The chain combines TRBV28 with TRBJ2-5; no clear D gene. V dropped 8 bases and J dropped 4 bases, with 5 bases sitting between them. The V gene's germline CDR1 is MDHEN and CDR2 SYDVKM. The CDR3 has 10 amino acids. In nucleotides, the CDR3 is TGTGCCAGCGGCCGAGAGACCCAGTACTTC. It codes for CASGRETQYF.

The chain links TRBV2 to TRBJ1-6; D not resolved. V was trimmed by 7 bases and J by 9 bases, leaving 13 bases between them. This CDR3 region has 13 residues. Germline loops: CDR1 SNHLY, CDR2 FYNNEI. The CDR3, as DNA: TGTGCCAGCAAATCGGCCGAGGGTTCACCCCTCCACTTT. Translation: CASKSAEGSPLHF.

Comment on this clone: The same CDR3 can be traced to other DNA sequences in this sample. The chain has TRBV10-3 and TRBJ2-1; 12 bases fit TRBD2. CDR1 ENHRY and CDR2 SYGVKD come from the germline V gene. The CDR3 is made up of 15 amino acids. The J segment lost 4 bases and the V segment lost 4 bases, leaving 2 bases of the junction unmatched. The CDR3 is CAISGGLAGYNEQFF. In DNA, the CDR3 is TGTGCCATCAGTGGGGGACTAGCGGGTTACAATGAGCAGTTCTTC.

The rearrangement joins TRBV4-1 to TRBJ2-5; 8 bases agree with TRBD1. V was pared by 2 bases and J by 5 bases, with 4 bases of the junction left unmatched. CDR1 and CDR2 from the germline V gene are MGHRA and YSYEKL. CDR3 length: 14 residues. CDR3 DNA: TGCGCCAGCAGCCAAAGGGGGGACAGGGAGACCCAGTACTTC. Encoded protein: CASSQRGDRETQYF.

This sequence joins TRBV11-2 and TRBJ2-3, with 16 bases lining up with TRBD2. This CDR3 has 17 residues. Germline V CDR1 and CDR2: SGHAT, FQNNGV. V gave up 5 bases and J gave up 7 bases; unmatched junction bases: 9. The CDR3 nucleotides read TGTGCCAGCAGCCTCCTCGGGACTAGCGGGGGGGCCTATACGCAGTATTTT. As protein: CASSLLGTSGGAYTQYF.

This sequence joins TRBV5-8 and TRBJ1-5, with 11 bases lining up with TRBD1. Germline assignment: CDR1 SGHTS and CDR2 YDEGEE. CDR3 length: 13 residues. Trimming at V came to 4 bases and at J to 11 bases, leaving 5 bases not matched to a gene. The CDR3 loop is CASSGTGGSTQHF. The DNA for the CDR3 is TGTGCCAGCAGCGGGACAGGGGGAAGTACCCAGCATTTT.

The chain is built from TRBV12-3 or TRBV12-4 and TRBJ2-1; D is uncertain. The CDR3 covers 12 residues. The germline V and J ends were trimmed by 1 base and 8 bases, with 6 bases remaining between them. CDR3 sequence: CASSLGGYEQFF. DNA of the CDR3: TGTGCCAGCAGTTTAGGCGGATATGAGCAGTTCTTC.

V usage is TRBV7-9 and J usage is TRBJ1-6; D is unclear. The V gene's germline CDR1 is SEHNR and CDR2 FQNEAQ (reference sequence). This CDR3 spans 13 amino acids. Trimming removed 5 bases at V and 8 bases at J, with 10 bases between. The DNA of the CDR3 is TGTGCCAGCAGCGTCCTCACGGATTCACCCCTCCACTTT. The encoded protein is CASSVLTDSPLHF.

This clone was detected only once. The chain uses TRBV9 and TRBJ2-7; 8 positions match TRBD1. The CDR3 loop spans 14 amino acids. V lost 4 bases and J lost 5; bases outside the gene matches: 8. Germline-derived CDR1 and CDR2 are SGDLS and YYNGEE. Written as DNA, the CDR3 is TGTGCCAGCAGCCCACGGGACAGGACGGACGAGCAGTACTTC. This gives the protein CASSPRDRTDEQYF.

CDR3 in amino acids: CASSVRQDYTGELFF. The CDR3 DNA reads as TGTGCCAGCAGCGTCCGACAGGACTACACCGGGGAGCTGTTTTTT. The V and J genes are TRBV9 and TRBJ2-2; TRBD1 might be the D (6 bases). V lost 2 bases to trimming and J lost 3 bases, with 11 bases between them. The CDR3 has 15 amino acids. CDR1 SGDLS and CDR2 YYNGEE come from the germline V gene. Using reference TRBV9 and TRBJ2-2 for the parts outside the CDR3, the full variable domain is DSGVTQTPKHLITATGQRVTLRCSPRSGDLSVYWYQQSLDQGLQFLIQYYNGEERAKGNILERFSAQQFPDLHSELNLSSLELGDSALYFCASSVRQDYTGELFFGEGSRLTVL.

The CDR3 loop reads CASSNGQGGEKLFF. In DNA form, the CDR3 reads TGTGCCAGCAGCAACGGACAGGGGGGAGAAAAACTGTTTTTT. This chain joins TRBV6-5 and TRBJ1-4; 10 nucleotides agree with TRBD1. The CDR3 sequence is 14 residues long. V was clipped by 6 bases and J by 8 bases; unmatched bases: 6. The germline V gene encodes CDR1 MNHEY and CDR2 SVGAGI.

This chain uses TRBV19 with TRBJ2-1; 11 positions agree with TRBD2. From germline, CDR1 is LNHDA and CDR2 SQIVND (reference sequence). The ends lost 6 bases at V and 7 bases at J; junction bases unmatched: 5. This CDR3 has 14 amino acids. The CDR3: CASRWLAGGNEQFF. CDR3 nucleotides: TGTGCCAGTAGGTGGCTAGCGGGAGGAAATGAGCAGTTCTTC.

This clone was picked up one time. V usage is TRBV30 and J usage is TRBJ2-1, with unresolved D. The CDR3 consists of 12 residues. Trimming took 1 base from V and 9 from J, leaving 10 bases between them. CDR1 and CDR2 (germline): GTSNPN, SVGIG (reference sequence). DNA of the CDR3: TGTGCCTGGAGTGCTCAGGTCGGTGAGCAGTTCTTC. Protein: CAWSAQVGEQFF.

This sequence joins TRBV19 and TRBJ2-1, with 8 bases identical to TRBD1. This CDR3 has 14 amino acids. Germline CDR1 reads LNHDA; CDR2 reads SQIVND (reference sequence). Germline trimming cut 3 bases from V and 5 bases from J; bases unmatched to any gene: 3. Here the CDR3 reads CASSIRGRHNEQFF. The CDR3 bases are TGTGCCAGTAGTATCAGGGGGCGCCACAATGAGCAGTTCTTC.

This chain joins TRBV11-2 and TRBJ2-1, with 12 nucleotides matching TRBD2. V gave up 4 bases and J gave up 7 bases; unmatched junction bases: 8. Germline V gene sequence: CDR1 SGHAT, CDR2 FQNNGV. The CDR3 runs 16 residues. The CDR3 protein is CASSYKAGLAGNEQFF. In DNA form, the CDR3 reads TGTGCCAGCAGCTATAAGGCGGGACTAGCGGGTAATGAGCAGTTCTTC.

This chain connects TRBV16 to TRBJ1-1; 8 nucleotides line up with TRBD1. Germline-derived CDR1 and CDR2 are KGHSY and FQNENV. The CDR3 runs 15 residues. With 2 bases clipped from V and 2 bases from J, the junction kept 4 bases outside the gene matches. The CDR3 region has the DNA TGTGCCAGCAGCCAAGGGACAGGAATAAACACTGAAGCTTTCTTT. It specifies CASSQGTGINTEAFF.

V usage is TRBV4-1 and J usage is TRBJ2-4, with 10 bases lining up with TRBD2. This CDR3 comprises 16 residues. The germline CDR1 and CDR2 sequences are MGHRA and YSYEKL. V was pared by 2 bases and J by 1 base, with 2 bases of the junction left unmatched. The CDR3 coding sequence is TGCGCCAGCAGCCAACTAGCGGGAGTTGCCAAAAACATTCAGTACTTC. This sequence encodes CASSQLAGVAKNIQYF.

The rearrangement joins TRBV28 to TRBJ2-5, with D perhaps TRBD1 (5 bases). CDR3 length: 17 amino acids. In germline, CDR1 is MDHEN, CDR2 SYDVKM. Between the trimmed V and J ends, which lost 6 bases and 0 bases, there was a span of 20 bases. The CDR3 DNA is TGTGCCAGCAGCAAACCGGAGACAGATCGGTACCAAGAGACCCAGTACTTC. It encodes CASSKPETDRYQETQYF.

V usage is TRBV6-5 and J usage is TRBJ2-1; D is unclear. V dropped 4 bases and J dropped 0 bases, with 10 bases sitting between them. Germline V gives CDR1 MNHEY, CDR2 SVGAGI. The CDR3 sequence is 15 residues long. CDR3: CASSSGLSSYNEQFF. The CDR3 DNA reads as TGTGCCAGCAGTTCCGGGTTGAGCTCCTACAATGAGCAGTTCTTC.

The gene calls are TRBV5-1 and TRBJ1-3, with D possibly matching TRBD1 (6 bases). CDR3 length: 14 residues. V lost 7 bases, J lost 2 bases, and 13 bases lay in between. Germline values: CDR1 SGHRS, CDR2 YFSETQ. DNA of the CDR3: TGCGCCAGCTCGACAGGCCATCCTGGAAACACCATATATTTT. As protein: CASSTGHPGNTIYF.